One TCR beta chain is described in this entry. The record originates from a study of T-cell reconstitution after alpha-beta-depleted transplantation in children. CDR1 is SGHAT, CDR2 FQDESV, per germline (reference sequence). V lost 5 bases and J lost 1, with 23 bases in between. The CDR3 runs to 18 residues. Unique molecular identifiers featured in how the TCRbeta library was prepared. TCRdb analysed the PCR reads with MiXCR anew, one entry per CDR3 protein. The sample shows more than 400,000 distinct CDR3 sequences, around 10% of them seen only once. This receptor was obtained from a female patient aged 2-9 years who had a stem cell transplant for aplastic anemia, so the T cells may come from the graft donor. The chain carries TRBV11-1 and TRBJ1-2; D unresolved. The sample here was PBMCs, mostly from graft donor cells, taken 180 days after TCRalphabeta/CD19-depleted stem cell transplant. CDR3 nucleotide sequence: TGTGCCAGCAGCCCTAATGGGCCGGGTGGCAAAATTAACTATGGCTACACCTTC. It encodes CASSPNGPGGKINYGYTF.